This T cell receptor beta chain appears in the sequencing data of a study of shared T cell receptors in the human thymus. The V segment lost 3 bases and the J segment 2 bases; nucleotides outside the gene matches: 5. Looked up from germline, CDR1 is SGDLS and CDR2 is YYNGEE. CDR3 length equals 14 residues. Sequencing used immunoSEQ multiplex PCR; TCRdb keeps in-frame clones, though not all of them. The data contain some 720,000 clones, roughly 90% of them seen just once; the ten biggest clones take up roughly 0.0097%. The same data also went into a second study, on human thymus T cells. From that second work: Unrelated people showed highly overlapping thymic repertoires, related research reported.

The sequenced material came from thymocytes. V and J are TRBV9 and TRBJ2-7, with 7 positions matching TRBD1. The sequence was collected from a boy under two years old with a congenital heart defect. The CDR3 region has the DNA TGTGCCAGCAGCGGCGATCAGGGGGCCTACGAGCAGTACTTC. Residues: CASSGDQGAYEQYF.